This passage covers 24 T cell receptor beta chains from one sample sequenced in a study of post-analysis software for immune sequencing data. Study results and caveats: Comparison of patients with controls showed five TRBV segments more frequent in patients, TRBV5-6, TRBV5-1 and TRBV20-1 among them.

Unique molecular identifiers featured in each of the TCR beta cDNA libraries. MiXCR was run by TCRdb on the PCR reads, yielding one entry per CDR3 protein. The top ten hold around 5% of the sample, which has approximately 260,000 distinct CDR3 sequences, approximately 34% seen once. The antigens of these receptors remain unknown. Sequenced input: blood. These receptors were taken from a girl between 10 and 17 years old with multiple sclerosis.

Many counts were recorded for this clonotype. J is TRBJ2-1 and V is TRBV12-5, with unresolved D. Looked up from germline, CDR1 is LGHNT and CDR2 is FRNRAP. V lost 6 bases to trimming and J lost 7 bases, with 7 bases between them. The CDR3 sequence is 11 residues long. CDR3 region: CASGTENEQFF. CDR3 DNA sequence: TGTGCTAGTGGGACGGAAAATGAGCAGTTCTTC.

As concerns this clonotype: With a much larger clone just one base away, this may be a read error. The chain has TRBV24-1 and TRBJ2-1, with TRBD1 identical over 7 bases. CDR1 is KGHDR, CDR2 SFDVKD, per germline. CDR3 size: 14 residues. CDR3 sequence reads: CTTRDSYSYNEQFF. The DNA of the CDR3 is TGTACCACCAGGGACAGTTATTCCTACAATGAGCAGTTCTTC.

There are many counts of this clonotype. This chain links TRBV2 with TRBJ2-2; 11 nucleotides agree with TRBD2. The CDR3 totals 16 residues. Germline CDR1 reads SNHLY; CDR2 reads FYNNEI. V gave up 6 bases and J gave up 4 bases; unmatched junction bases: 7. The CDR3 reads CASRLAGGSGTGELFF. The CDR3 bases are TGTGCCAGCAGGCTAGCGGGGGGTTCGGGCACCGGGGAGCTGTTTTTT.

Comments on this clonotype: This may be a read error, as it is one base from a much larger clone. CDR3 amino acids: CASSSPWDLNGEQYF. For the CDR3, the DNA is TGTGCCAGCAGTTCCCCGTGGGACTTGAATGGTGAGCAGTACTTC. The chain has TRBV12-3 or TRBV12-4 and TRBJ2-5; TRBD2 might be the D (6 bases). This CDR3 is 15 amino acids long. Trimming stripped 4 bases from V and 11 bases from J, with 23 bases between.

Only a few counts were recorded for this clonotype. This chain joins TRBV12-3 or TRBV12-4 and TRBJ1-1; D unresolved. The CDR3 is 15 amino acids. With 3 bases removed from V and 0 bases from J, the gap between germline ends came to 11 bases. DNA for the CDR3: TGTGCCAGCAGTTTCCAGGCGGCCATGAACACTGAAGCTTTCTTT. Residues: CASSFQAAMNTEAFF.

This clonotype was found once. Possible read error: a much larger clone is one base away. This rearrangement joins TRBV7-9 to TRBJ2-1; TRBD2 matches 9 bases. This CDR3 is built from 15 residues. The germline V gene has CDR1 SEHNR and CDR2 FQNEAQ (reference sequence). The CDR3 sequence is CVSSYVLAGSEEQFF. Here the CDR3 DNA reads TGTGTCAGCAGCTATGTCCTAGCGGGATCGGAGGAGCAGTTCTTC.

The chain uses TRBV20-1 and TRBJ1-1, with 8 bases matching TRBD1. Losses at the gene ends were 6 bases for V and 5 bases for J; bases not matched to a gene: 8. The CDR3 covers 13 residues. The V gene's germline CDR1 is DFQATT and CDR2 SNEGSKA (reference sequence). CDR3 protein: CSAQDRVRTEAFF. CDR3 nucleotides: TGCAGTGCCCAGGACAGGGTGAGGACTGAAGCTTTCTTT.

This clonotype was seen at least ten times. The V gene is TRBV20-1, the J gene TRBJ2-3; D is perhaps TRBD1 (7 bases). Trimming removed 8 bases from V and 5 bases from J, with 17 bases in between. Germline values: CDR1 DFQATT, CDR2 SNEGSKA (reference sequence). The CDR3 is 13 residues long. The CDR3 region has the DNA TGCAGTTTTCCGAGACAGGGAGGAGATACGCAGTATTTT. It encodes CSFPRQGGDTQYF.

Notes on this clonotype: Possible read error: a much larger clone is one base away. The CDR3 loop is CAVSVDGAYEQYF. CDR3 DNA sequence: TGTGCCGTCAGTGTGGACGGAGCCTACGAGCAGTACTTC. This chain links TRBV10-3 with TRBJ2-7, with D unclear. Germline-derived CDR1 and CDR2 are ENHRY and SYGVKD. The CDR3 loop spans 13 amino acids.

As regards this clonotype: With a much larger clone just one base away, this may be a read error. The chain combines TRBV20-1 with TRBJ2-1; TRBD1 might be the D (5 bases). The CDR3 spans 14 residues. The germline V gene has CDR1 DFQATT and CDR2 SNEGSKA (reference sequence). The CDR3 DNA sequence: TGCAGTGTCCCCGCTGGGGCCTCCCACAATGAGCAGTTCTTC. This sequence encodes CSVPAGASHNEQFF.

The CDR3 here is CASSPAAGGSGQFF. CDR3 in DNA: TGCGCCAGCAGCCCCGCAGCGGGAGGTAGTGGGCAGTTCTTC. This rearrangement joins TRBV5-1 to TRBJ2-1; 9 bases are shared with TRBD2. This CDR3 region has 14 residues. The germline V gene encodes CDR1 SGHRS and CDR2 YFSETQ. Germline trimming cut 4 bases from V and 12 bases from J; bases unmatched to any gene: 11. The whole variable domain, remainder taken from reference TRBV5-1 and TRBJ2-1, is KAGVTQTPRYLIKTRGQQVTLSCSPISGHRSVSWYQQTPGQGLQFLFEYFSETQRNKGNFPGRFSGRQFSNSRSEMNVSTLELGDSALYLCASSPAAGGSGQFFGPGTRLTVL.

This clonotype turned up a few times. This chain joins TRBV12-3 or TRBV12-4 and TRBJ2-4; a possible D gene is TRBD2 (6 bases). V shed 7 bases and J shed 0 bases, with 22 bases lying between them. This CDR3 region has 18 residues. The CDR3 is CASTSGAGGLLAKNIQYF. CDR3 nucleotides: TGTGCCAGCACCTCAGGAGCGGGCGGTTTACTAGCCAAAAACATTCAGTACTTC.

Comment on this clonotype: Just one base apart from a much larger clone, this may be a read error. The rearrangement uses TRBV3-1 and TRBJ2-1; TRBD2 aligns across 10 bases. Germline trimming cut 0 bases from V and 6 bases from J; bases unmatched to any gene: 8. Germline V gene lookup returns CDR1 LGHDT and CDR2 YNNKEL (reference sequence). CDR3 length equals 17 residues. The CDR3 reads CASSQDQSGRARNEQFF. The CDR3 nucleotides are TGTGCCAGCAGCCAAGACCAAAGCGGGAGGGCCCGCAATGAGCAGTTCTTC.

V and J are TRBV12-3 or TRBV12-4 and TRBJ1-1; D gene unclear. Trimming pared 6 bases from V and 3 bases from J, leaving 14 bases between. CDR3 length: 14 amino acids. Written as DNA, the CDR3 is TGTGCCAGCAGCCCCCAGACATGGGACACTGAAGCTTTCTTT. Translation gives CASSPQTWDTEAFF.

This clonotype has a handful of counts. The chain uses TRBV5-1 and TRBJ1-1, with D possibly being TRBD1 (5 bases). Per the germline V gene, CDR1 is SGHRS and CDR2 is YFSETQ. The germline V and J ends were trimmed by 4 bases and 5 bases, with 18 bases remaining between them. This CDR3 comprises 15 residues. The CDR3 here is CASSAETGRGTEAFF. The CDR3 region has the DNA TGCGCCAGCAGCGCCGAGACGGGGCGAGGGACTGAAGCTTTCTTT.

As concerns this clonotype: It may be a read error: a sequence one base away is much more abundant. The chain is built from TRBV9 and TRBJ2-1; tentative D call: TRBD2 (5 bases). With the DNA end fitting TRBJ2-7 better, the J assignment may be wrong. The CDR3 is made up of 15 amino acids. In germline, CDR1 is SGDLS, CDR2 YYNGEE. The CDR3 DNA reads as TGTGCCAGCAGCGTAGCGGGCGGGTCCTACAATGAGCAGTACTTC. Protein sequence: CASSVAGGSYNEQYF.

The chain uses TRBV6-5 and TRBJ2-4, with 7 bases that match TRBD1. The better agreement between TRBJ2-7 and the DNA end casts doubt on the J call. This CDR3 is built from 14 residues. The germline gives CDR1 MNHEY, CDR2 SVGAGI. Here the CDR3 reads CASSARQGLYEQYF. The CDR3 nucleotides read TGTGCCAGCAGCGCAAGACAGGGTCTATACGAGCAGTACTTC.

This sequence joins TRBV3-1 and TRBJ2-1, with a tentative D call TRBD2 (5 bases). This CDR3 is built from 15 residues. V gave up 1 base and J gave up 2 bases, with 9 bases separating them. Germline-derived CDR1 and CDR2 are LGHDT and YNNKEL (reference sequence). CDR3 nucleotide sequence: TGTGCCAGCAGCCAAGTGGGAGTAACCTACAATGAGCAGTTCTTC. Amino acids: CASSQVGVTYNEQFF.

This clonotype was seen at least ten times. The chain has TRBV3-1 and TRBJ2-1, with D possibly being TRBD2 (6 bases). In germline, CDR1 is LGHDT, CDR2 YNNKEL (reference sequence). Trimming removed 0 bases from V and 7 bases from J, with 16 bases in between. The CDR3 loop spans 16 amino acids. CDR3 region: CASSQDSGVLTNEQFF. CDR3 sequence (DNA): TGTGCCAGCAGCCAAGATTCGGGAGTACTAACTAATGAGCAGTTCTTC.

This chain connects TRBV6-2 or TRBV6-3 to TRBJ2-3; the D gene is possibly TRBD2 (6 bases). Germline CDR1 is MNHEY and CDR2 is SVGEGT. The V gene lost 4 bases and the J gene lost 1 base, with 9 bases spanning the gap. There are 14 residues in the CDR3. Written as DNA, the CDR3 is TGTGCCAGCAGTTCCCCTAGCGGCACAGATACGCAGTATTTT. Translating it yields CASSSPSGTDTQYF.

Ten or more counts support this clonotype. The genes are TRBV7-6 and TRBJ2-1, with D unresolved. The germline V gene has CDR1 SGHVS and CDR2 FNYEAQ. This CDR3 contains 16 residues. Trimming took off 0 bases at V and 9 bases at J, with 18 bases between the two ends. This chain's CDR3 is CASSLALASPASEQFF. The CDR3 DNA is TGTGCCAGCAGCTTAGCCTTAGCATCCCCAGCTAGTGAGCAGTTCTTC.

CDR3 nucleotides: TGCAGTGCTAGGAGCCTCGACGGGACAGATACGCAGTATTTT. It is translated as CSARSLDGTDTQYF. The chain is built from TRBV20-1 and TRBJ2-3; D unclear. The V end was cut by 3 bases, the J end by 3 bases, with 13 bases between. Germline assignment: CDR1 DFQATT and CDR2 SNEGSKA (reference sequence). The CDR3 is 14 residues long.

The genes are TRBV7-9 and TRBJ2-1; D is unresolved. The CDR3 loop spans 16 amino acids. Germline V gives CDR1 SEHNR, CDR2 FQNEAQ (reference sequence). Trimming shortened V by 4 bases and J by 1 base, and 14 bases separated the two germline ends. The DNA of the CDR3 is TGTGCCAGCAGCTCAACCCTTAAAGTGTCCTACAATGAGCAGTTCTTC. The encoded protein is CASSSTLKVSYNEQFF. Full variable domain (outside the CDR3, taken from reference TRBV7-9 and TRBJ2-1): DTGVSQNPRHKITKRGQNVTFRCDPISEHNRLYWYRQTLGQGPEFLTYFQNEAQLEKSRLLSDRFSAERPKGSFSTLEIQRTEQGDSAMYLCASSSTLKVSYNEQFFGPGTRLTVL.

This clonotype came up many times. The V call is TRBV5-1, the J call TRBJ2-1; TRBD1 might be the D (6 bases). Deletions cut 4 bases from V and 8 bases from J, with 13 bases between. CDR1 and CDR2 from the germline V gene are SGHRS and YFSETQ. The CDR3 loop spans 13 amino acids. The CDR3 loop is CASSGHSGDEQFF. CDR3 coding DNA: TGCGCCAGCAGCGGCCACTCAGGGGATGAGCAGTTCTTC.